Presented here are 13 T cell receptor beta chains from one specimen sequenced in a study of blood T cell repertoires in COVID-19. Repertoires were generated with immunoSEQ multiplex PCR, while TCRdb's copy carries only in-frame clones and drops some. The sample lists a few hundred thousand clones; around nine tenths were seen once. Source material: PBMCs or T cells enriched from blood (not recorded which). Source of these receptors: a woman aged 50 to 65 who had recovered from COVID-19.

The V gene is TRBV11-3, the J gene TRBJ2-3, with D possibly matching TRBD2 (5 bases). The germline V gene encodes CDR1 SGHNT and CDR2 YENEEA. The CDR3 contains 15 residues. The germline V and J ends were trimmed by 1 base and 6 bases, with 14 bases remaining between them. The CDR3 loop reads CASSLAGLVSDTQYF. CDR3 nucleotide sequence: TGTGCCAGCAGCTTAGCGGGGTTGGTTTCGGATACGCAGTATTTT.

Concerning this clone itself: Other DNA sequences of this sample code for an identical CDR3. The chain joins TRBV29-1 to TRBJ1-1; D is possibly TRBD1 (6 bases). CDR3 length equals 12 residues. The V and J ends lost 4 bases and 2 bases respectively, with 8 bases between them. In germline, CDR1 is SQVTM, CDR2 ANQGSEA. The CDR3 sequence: CSVVRGNTEAFF. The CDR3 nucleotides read TGCAGCGTTGTCAGGGGTAACACTGAAGCTTTCTTT.

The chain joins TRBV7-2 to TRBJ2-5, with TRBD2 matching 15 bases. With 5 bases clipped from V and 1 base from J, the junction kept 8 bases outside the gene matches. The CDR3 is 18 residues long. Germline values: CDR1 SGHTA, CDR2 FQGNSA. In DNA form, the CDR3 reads TGTGCCAGCAGCCTAAGGGGGACTAGCGGGGGGCCCCAAGAGACCCAGTACTTC. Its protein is CASSLRGTSGGPQETQYF.

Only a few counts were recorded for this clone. The CDR3 DNA follows: TGCGCCAGCAGCTTGCTTAGGAACACTGAAGCTTTCTTT. Amino acid sequence: CASSLLRNTEAFF. The chain joins TRBV4-1 to TRBJ1-1; D is undetermined. Trimming took 5 bases from V and 1 from J, leaving 8 bases between them. This CDR3 has 13 residues. Germline V lookup: CDR1 MGHRA, CDR2 YSYEKL.

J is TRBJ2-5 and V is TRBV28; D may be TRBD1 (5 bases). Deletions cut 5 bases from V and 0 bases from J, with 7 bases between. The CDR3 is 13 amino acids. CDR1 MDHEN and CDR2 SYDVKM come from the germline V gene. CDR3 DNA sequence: TGTGCCAGCAGTCAGGGAAACCAAGAGACCCAGTACTTC. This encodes CASSQGNQETQYF.

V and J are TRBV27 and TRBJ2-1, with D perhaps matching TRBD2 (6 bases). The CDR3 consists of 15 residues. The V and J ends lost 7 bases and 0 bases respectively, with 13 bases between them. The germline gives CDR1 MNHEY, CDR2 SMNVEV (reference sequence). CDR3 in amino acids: CASIQDGSSYNEQFF. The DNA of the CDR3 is TGTGCCAGCATCCAGGACGGGAGCTCCTACAATGAGCAGTTCTTC.

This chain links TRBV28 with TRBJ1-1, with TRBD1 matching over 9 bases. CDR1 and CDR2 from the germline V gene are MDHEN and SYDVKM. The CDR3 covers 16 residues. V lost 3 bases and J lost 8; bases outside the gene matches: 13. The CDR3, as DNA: TGTGCCAGCAGTTTTCGTGAAATCCGGACAGGGGCAGAAGCTTTCTTT. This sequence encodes CASSFREIRTGAEAFF.

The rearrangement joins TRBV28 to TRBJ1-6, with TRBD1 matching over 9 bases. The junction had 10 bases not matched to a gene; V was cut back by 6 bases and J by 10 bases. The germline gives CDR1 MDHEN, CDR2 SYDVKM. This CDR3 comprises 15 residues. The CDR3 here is CASRTGDRVASPLHF. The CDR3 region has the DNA TGTGCCAGCAGGACGGGGGACAGGGTAGCCTCACCCCTCCACTTT. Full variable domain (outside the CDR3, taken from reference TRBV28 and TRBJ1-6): DVKVTQSSRYLVKRTGEKVFLECVQDMDHENMFWYRQDPGLGLRLIYFSYDVKMKEKGDIPEGYSVSREKKERFSLILESASTNQTSMYLCASRTGDRVASPLHFGNGTRLTVT.

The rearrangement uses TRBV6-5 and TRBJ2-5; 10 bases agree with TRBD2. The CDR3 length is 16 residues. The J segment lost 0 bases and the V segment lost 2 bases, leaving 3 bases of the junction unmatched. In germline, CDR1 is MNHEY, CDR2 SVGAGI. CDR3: CASSYRAGGYQETQYF. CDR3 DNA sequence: TGTGCCAGCAGTTACCGAGCGGGGGGGTACCAAGAGACCCAGTACTTC.

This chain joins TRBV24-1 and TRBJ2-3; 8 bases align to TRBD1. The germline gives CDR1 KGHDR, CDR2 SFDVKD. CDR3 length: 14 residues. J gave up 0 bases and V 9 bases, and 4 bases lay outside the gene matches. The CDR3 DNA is TGTGCCACCCAGGGGGCTTCTAGCACAGATACGCAGTATTTT. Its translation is CATQGASSTDTQYF.

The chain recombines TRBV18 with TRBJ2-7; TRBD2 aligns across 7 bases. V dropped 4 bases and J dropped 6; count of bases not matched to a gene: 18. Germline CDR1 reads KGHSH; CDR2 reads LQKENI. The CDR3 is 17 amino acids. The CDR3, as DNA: TGTGCCAGCTCACTGATGGGATGGGAGGGATTCAAGGTCGAGCAGTACTTC. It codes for CASSLMGWEGFKVEQYF.

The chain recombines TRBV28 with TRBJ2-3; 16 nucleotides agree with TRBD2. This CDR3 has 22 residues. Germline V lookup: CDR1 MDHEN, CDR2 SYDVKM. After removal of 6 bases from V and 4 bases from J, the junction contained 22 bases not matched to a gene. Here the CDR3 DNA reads TGTGCCAGCAGAACTCTCAGAAGGGGACTAGCGGGGGGGCATGAATTACCAGATACGCAGTATTTT. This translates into CASRTLRRGLAGGHELPDTQYF.

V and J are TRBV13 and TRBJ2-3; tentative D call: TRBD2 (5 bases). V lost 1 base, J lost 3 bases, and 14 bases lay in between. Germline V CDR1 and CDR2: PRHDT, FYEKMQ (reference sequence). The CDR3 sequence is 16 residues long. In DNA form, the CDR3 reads TGTGCCAGCAGCTTAGCCGAGGGAAGGGTAACAGATACGCAGTATTTT. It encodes CASSLAEGRVTDTQYF.